This passage covers 26 T cell receptor beta chains from one sample sequenced in a study of T-cell memory formation after mild COVID-19 (dated by TCRdb to about 2021). The library was prepared using 5' RACE. The sequencer listed for this sample is Illumina NovaSeq 6000. TCRdb trimmed public reads at Q25 via fastp, called clones via MiXCR and kept in-frame beta chains. Rows with one shared CDR3 protein collapse into an entry with the most common genes and DNA. This sample holds roughly 130,000 distinct CDR3 sequences; 15% to 20% were observed only once. The ten biggest clones cover approximately 15% of the sample. The material sequenced was PBMCs or a T cell subset sorted from them (not recorded which). The receptors derive from an adult woman who had mild COVID-19 (a few samples of this study predate the infection). The sample titles of this study are shuffled in the database, so cell type and time point are left out; the donor was told from shared clones.

This clonotype was counted a few times. The chain is built from TRBV12-3 or TRBV12-4 and TRBJ2-5, with a possible D match to TRBD2 (6 bases). V was shortened by 5 bases and J by 9 bases, with 19 bases between the two germline ends. The length of the CDR3 is 14 residues. The CDR3 protein is CASSPGLTIMAQYF. The CDR3 nucleotides are TGTGCCAGCAGTCCGGGACTCACGATAATGGCCCAGTACTTC.

The chain carries TRBV7-2 and TRBJ2-7; the match to TRBD2 covers 9 bases. Germline V gene lookup returns CDR1 SGHTA and CDR2 FQGNSA. The CDR3 is 15 residues long. The ends lost 5 bases at V and 2 bases at J; junction bases unmatched: 7. This chain's CDR3 is CASSRRLAEAYEQYF. CDR3 nucleotide sequence: TGTGCCAGCAGCCGACGACTAGCGGAGGCCTACGAGCAGTACTTC.

This chain links TRBV5-1 with TRBJ1-2; TRBD1 might be the D (6 bases). This CDR3 spans 15 amino acids. Germline CDR1 reads SGHRS; CDR2 reads YFSETQ. V dropped 5 bases and J dropped 2 bases, with 16 bases sitting between them. The DNA for the CDR3 is TGCGCCAGCAGGACGAGGACAGTCGAGAACTATGGCTACACCTTC. Translation: CASRTRTVENYGYTF. The full variable domain, completed using reference TRBV5-1 and TRBJ1-2, is KAGVTQTPRYLIKTRGQQVTLSCSPISGHRSVSWYQQTPGQGLQFLFEYFSETQRNKGNFPGRFSGRQFSNSRSEMNVSTLELGDSALYLCASRTRTVENYGYTFGSGTRLTVV.

There are a few counts of this clonotype. The chain is built from TRBV7-3 and TRBJ2-2; D is perhaps TRBD2 (6 bases). Trimming stripped 2 bases from V and 7 bases from J, with 11 bases between. The CDR3 length is 14 residues. Germline V gene sequence: CDR1 SGHTA, CDR2 FQGTGA. The CDR3 region is CASSLSGEVGELFF. The CDR3 DNA is TGTGCCAGCAGCTTATCGGGGGAGGTCGGGGAGCTGTTTTTT.

The chain uses TRBV7-2 and TRBJ2-2; TRBD2 agrees at 7 bases. The CDR3 runs 17 residues. V dropped 1 base and J dropped 5; count of bases not matched to a gene: 10. From germline, CDR1 is SGHTA and CDR2 FQGNSA. The chain's CDR3 is CASSLDGGRVRTGELFF. The CDR3 DNA reads TGTGCCAGCAGCTTAGATGGCGGGAGAGTACGGACCGGGGAGCTGTTTTTT.

This clonotype showed up many times. The junction and the germline gene differ at one end; a read error may be behind it. The V call is TRBV7-7, the J call TRBJ2-1; TRBD2 matches at 10 bases. The CDR3 totals 18 residues. Per germline, CDR1 SSHAT and CDR2 FNYEAQ (reference sequence). DNA of the CDR3: TGTGCTAGCAGCTTAGGGCCCGCCGGACTAGCGGCCCACAATGAGCAGTTCTTC. This sequence encodes CASSLGPAGLAAHNEQFF.

This chain links TRBV2 with TRBJ2-2; 9 bases line up with TRBD1. The CDR3 has 17 amino acids. Trimming cost V 7 bases and J 3 bases; bases outside gene matches: 12. Germline lookup yields CDR1 SNHLY and CDR2 FYNNEI. For the CDR3, the DNA is TGTGCCAGCACGGGACAGGGAAGTTGGGGGGACACCGGGGAGCTGTTTTTT. It codes for CASTGQGSWGDTGELFF.

The V call is TRBV7-9, the J call TRBJ2-7; D not resolved. Trimming left V 0 bases short and J 4 bases short, with 13 bases between. CDR1 SEHNR and CDR2 FQNEAQ come from the germline V gene (reference sequence). The CDR3 covers 15 residues. The CDR3 DNA is TGTGCCAGCAGCTTAGCGGCTAGTTCTCGATACGAGCAGTACTTC. Its protein is CASSLAASSRYEQYF.

This clonotype was detected only a few times. The chain links TRBV11-3 to TRBJ2-7, with TRBD1 matching 7 bases. Trimming removed 6 bases from V and 3 bases from J; junction bases left unmatched: 14. The V gene's germline CDR1 is SGHNT and CDR2 YENEEA. The CDR3 contains 16 residues. CDR3 loop: CASSSPARDSHYEQYF. The CDR3 DNA reads TGTGCCAGCAGTTCGCCTGCCCGGGACAGCCACTACGAGCAGTACTTC.

This clonotype came up a few times. The rearrangement uses TRBV27 and TRBJ2-5; D possibly corresponds to TRBD1 (5 bases). The germline gives CDR1 MNHEY, CDR2 SMNVEV (reference sequence). The ends were cut back, 4 bases at V and 1 base at J, with 7 bases in the middle. CDR3 length: 13 amino acids. CDR3 in DNA: TGTGCCAGCAGTTGGACATTCCAAGAGACCCAGTACTTC. Translating gives CASSWTFQETQYF.

This clonotype has at least ten counts. The V call is TRBV7-2, the J call TRBJ2-1, with 9 bases that match TRBD2. This CDR3 region has 15 residues. From germline, CDR1 is SGHTA and CDR2 FQGNSA. J was trimmed by 7 bases and V by 6 bases; bases with no gene match: 10. CDR3 in DNA: TGTGCCAGCAGGGCGGGACTAGCTTTGAGTAATGAGCAGTTCTTC. It is translated as CASRAGLALSNEQFF. Drawing the rest from reference TRBV7-2 and TRBJ2-1, the complete variable domain is GAGVSQSPSNKVTEKGKDVELRCDPISGHTALYWYRQSLGQGLEFLIYFQGNSAPDKSGLPSDRFSAERTGGSVSTLTIQRTQQEDSAVYLCASRAGLALSNEQFFGPGTRLTVL.

The sample holds a few counts of this clonotype. CDR3 bases: TGTGCCAGCACAAACTCGTGGCAGGGGGCCGGGGAGCTGTTTTTT. It encodes CASTNSWQGAGELFF. V gene TRBV6-5 combines with J gene TRBJ2-2; TRBD1 aligns across 7 bases. Germline loops: CDR1 MNHEY, CDR2 SVGAGI. The CDR3 is 15 amino acids. With V trimmed by 7 bases and J by 6 bases, 11 bases remained unmatched.

This clonotype was observed a few times. The chain couples TRBV30 to TRBJ2-1; TRBD2 is a possible D gene (5 bases). Deletions cut 2 bases from V and 0 bases from J, with 23 bases between. This CDR3 spans 19 amino acids. Germline loops: CDR1 GTSNPN, CDR2 SVGIG (reference sequence). The CDR3 coding sequence is TGTGCCTGGAGTTCGTTTGGCAGGAGGAGGATGAGCTCCTACAATGAGCAGTTCTTC. It encodes CAWSSFGRRRMSSYNEQFF.

This clonotype showed up just a few times. The V call is TRBV25-1, the J call TRBJ2-1, with D perhaps matching TRBD1 (6 bases). The CDR3 sequence is 15 residues long. Trimming took off 0 bases at V and 9 bases at J, with 15 bases between the two ends. In germline, CDR1 is MGHDK, CDR2 SYGVNS. CDR3: CASSEYGAGAREQFF. DNA for the CDR3: TGTGCCAGCAGTGAATATGGGGCAGGGGCCCGTGAGCAGTTCTTC.

The chain carries TRBV5-1 and TRBJ2-1; D perhaps matches TRBD1 (6 bases). The length of the CDR3 is 17 residues. V was shortened by 0 bases and J by 1 base, with 14 bases between the two germline ends. Germline V lookup: CDR1 SGHRS, CDR2 YFSETQ. The CDR3 bases are TGCGCCAGCAGCTTGGTAGGGGGATGGCGTTCCTACAATGAGCAGTTCTTC. This gives the protein CASSLVGGWRSYNEQFF.

This clonotype has only a few counts. The rearrangement joins TRBV7-9 to TRBJ2-3; D unresolved. Looked up from germline, CDR1 is SEHNR and CDR2 is FQNEAQ (reference sequence). Trimming stripped 1 base from V and 6 bases from J, with 5 bases between. This CDR3 region has 12 residues. The CDR3 reads CASSLGPDTQYF. Written as DNA, the CDR3 is TGTGCCAGCAGCTTAGGACCCGATACGCAGTATTTT.

This clonotype was picked up a small number of times. The rearrangement joins TRBV29-1 to TRBJ2-7; D is perhaps TRBD2 (6 bases). Germline V CDR1 and CDR2: SQVTM, ANQGSEA. V shed 8 bases and J shed 3 bases, with 17 bases lying between them. The CDR3 is 13 amino acids. The CDR3 reads CSTRGGVGYEQYF. CDR3 nucleotide sequence: TGCAGCACCCGCGGCGGGGTTGGCTACGAGCAGTACTTC.

The CDR3 loop is CASSRDFPSSYEQYF. CDR3 DNA: TGTGCCAGCAGCCGGGATTTTCCTTCCTCCTACGAGCAGTACTTC. This chain joins TRBV7-8 and TRBJ2-7, with D possibly being TRBD2 (5 bases). The CDR3 covers 15 residues. V was cut by 5 bases and J by 0 bases, with 14 bases left in between. The germline gives CDR1 SGHVS, CDR2 FQNEAQ.

The J gene is TRBJ2-1, the V gene TRBV7-3; 10 bases match TRBD2. The ends lost 5 bases at V and 6 bases at J; junction bases unmatched: 7. Germline V gene sequence: CDR1 SGHTA, CDR2 FQGTGA. The CDR3 is 15 amino acids. In nucleotides, the CDR3 is TGTGCCAGCAGCCTCCTAGCGGGAGTAGTCAATGAGCAGTTCTTC. Translation: CASSLLAGVVNEQFF. The variable domain in full, with the rest retrieved from reference TRBV7-3 and TRBJ2-1, is GAGVSQTPSNKVTEKGKYVELRCDPISGHTALYWYRQSLGQGPEFLIYFQGTGAADDSGLPNDRFFAVRPEGSVSTLKIQRTERGDSAVYLCASSLLAGVVNEQFFGPGTRLTVL.

In this sample, this clonotype turned up a few times. The J gene is TRBJ2-5, the V gene TRBV5-1; a weak D match, TRBD1 (6 bases). The CDR3 sequence is 14 residues long. V lost 4 bases and J lost 1, with 11 bases in between. Germline V lookup: CDR1 SGHRS, CDR2 YFSETQ. Here the CDR3 DNA reads TGCGCCAGCAGCCTACAGGGCCTCCAAGAGACCCAGTACTTC. Protein product: CASSLQGLQETQYF.

This sequence joins TRBV6-5 and TRBJ2-7; unclear D gene. Germline V gene lookup returns CDR1 MNHEY and CDR2 SVGAGI. Between the trimmed V and J ends, which lost 5 bases and 4 bases, there was a span of 9 bases. The CDR3 is 12 residues long. CDR3 in DNA: TGTGCCAGCAGTCCGGACGAGTACGAGCAGTACTTC. Translating it yields CASSPDEYEQYF.

The V and J genes are TRBV9 and TRBJ1-1; D is perhaps TRBD1 (5 bases). CDR1 is SGDLS, CDR2 YYNGEE, per germline. Trimming left V 4 bases short and J 6 bases short, with 19 bases between. The CDR3 has 15 amino acids. The CDR3 loop reads CASSFEGKRAAEAFF. The CDR3 coding sequence is TGTGCCAGCAGCTTCGAGGGGAAGAGAGCTGCTGAAGCTTTCTTT.

This clonotype showed up just once. The rearrangement uses TRBV6-1 and TRBJ2-1, with TRBD1 as a possible D gene (7 bases). Germline V gene sequence: CDR1 MNHNS, CDR2 SASEGT. The V end lost 3 bases, the J end lost 8 bases, and 11 bases lay between the germline ends. This CDR3 comprises 13 residues. DNA for the CDR3: TGTGCCAGCAGTGACCAGGGGGGTTATGAGCAGTTCTTC. Its protein product is CASSDQGGYEQFF.

This clonotype was seen only a few times. This chain joins TRBV4-3 and TRBJ2-3; 8 bases align to TRBD2. CDR1 LGHNA and CDR2 YSLEER come from the germline V gene. V lost 2 bases and J lost 0; bases outside the gene matches: 7. The CDR3 is 17 residues long. The CDR3 sequence: CASSQRLGTSSTDTQYF. The CDR3 DNA reads as TGCGCCAGCAGCCAACGCCTAGGGACTAGTAGCACAGATACGCAGTATTTT.

The V and J genes are TRBV12-3 or TRBV12-4 and TRBJ2-5; the D gene is possibly TRBD1 (6 bases). The CDR3 is 15 residues long. Trimming took off 4 bases at V and 1 base at J, with 13 bases between the two ends. The chain's CDR3 is CASSSRTAGQETQYF. The CDR3 bases are TGTGCCAGCAGTTCACGGACAGCAGGCCAAGAGACCCAGTACTTC.

The chain employs TRBV2 and TRBJ2-7; D possibly corresponds to TRBD1 (6 bases). V lost 3 bases, J lost 4 bases, and 22 bases lay in between. This CDR3 region has 17 residues. From germline, CDR1 is SNHLY and CDR2 FYNNEI. The CDR3 DNA sequence: TGTGCCAGCAGTGAGGGGATCCTCGACAGCAGGGGTTACGAGCAGTACTTC. It codes for CASSEGILDSRGYEQYF.